The present entry profiles one TCR beta chain with its context. Its antigen remains unidentified. The data belong to a study of cytomegalovirus exposure and HLA in healthy donors. Study-level points and caveats: The number of N-insertions in an Asian-associated ancestry cluster was reportedly below the roughly 620-donor mean in a later analysis. The investigators catalogued 150 to 200 TCR beta chains as cytomegalovirus-associated. Per published reports, the classifier diagnosed cytomegalovirus status with high specificity and sensitivity.

Trimming cost V 5 bases and J 6 bases; bases outside gene matches: 6. The CDR3 covers 14 residues. Germline assignment: CDR1 SGHTA and CDR2 FQGNSA. Primers included in the PCR were 60 Vbeta and 13 Jbeta primers. Produced via immunoSEQ multiplex PCR; TCRdb's table is partial and in-frame only. The sample yields about 140,000 clones, approximately 77% seen once. The rearrangement uses TRBV7-2 and TRBJ1-2; 10 bases agree with TRBD1. Sequencing was performed on PBMCs. The sequence was collected from a woman in her thirties or forties in good health and CMV-seronegative. The CDR3 here is CASSVTGGGNGYTF. In nucleotides, the CDR3 is TGTGCCAGCAGCGTGACAGGGGGCGGGAATGGCTACACCTTC.